This T cell receptor (beta chain) is from a study of blood T cell repertoires in COVID-19. Study-level background: Both acute and convalescent COVID-19 samples were obtained from the United States, Italy and Spain. PBMCs, B-cell-depleted T cells, or T cells provided the cDNA or gDNA that made up the material.

The authors' processing: Amplified reference gene primers provided the basis for estimating nucleated cell counts. TCRdb's table, derived via immunoSEQ multiplex PCR, lists solely in-frame clones and lacks some. The DNA gave D and trimming, while V, J and clone size come from that table. This sample has some 27,000 clones, with roughly 76% found just once. Germline assignment: CDR1 MDHEN and CDR2 SYDVKM. The V gene lost 9 bases and the J gene lost 5 bases, with 14 bases spanning the gap. There are 12 residues in the CDR3. This clonotype was obtained from a man aged 70 or older with acute or convalescent COVID-19. Source material: peripheral blood. The chain couples TRBV28 to TRBJ2-7; maybe TRBD1 (6 bases). The CDR3 coding sequence is TGTGCCAGTAGGGCAGGGGTAAACGAGCAGTACTTC. Amino acid sequence: CASRAGVNEQYF.